This T cell receptor beta chain was observed in a study of T cell clonotyping in hematopoietic cell transplantation. For the study at large: Cytoreduction preceded collection of pretransplant recipient samples.

Data came from immunoSEQ multiplex PCR; TCRdb stores just in-frame clones and leaves some out. This table has around 80,000 clones, 90% to 96% appearing once. Described time point: recipient sample about 28 days before transplant, after cytoreduction. V shed 3 bases, J shed 5 bases, and the junction held 4 bases outside the gene matches. The CDR3 has 13 residues. CDR1 and CDR2 from the germline V gene are SGHNT and YYREEE (reference sequence). This rearrangement joins TRBV5-4 to TRBJ2-7, with 8 nucleotides matching TRBD1. Material: peripheral blood mononuclear cells, obtained before stem cell transplant. The clonotype was recovered from a woman in her forties or fifties with acute myeloid leukemia. Some clones in this sample may be carry-over from other donors' samples. In DNA form, the CDR3 reads TGTGCCAGCAGCTGGACAGGGCTCGACGAGCAGTACTTC. Protein product: CASSWTGLDEQYF.